The clone carrying this TCR beta chain occurred many times. The antigen is unknown. The data belong to a study of blood T cells in healthy people across ages. Findings of the study overall: Significant beta diversity loss was already apparent by age roughly 44, declining roughly linearly. Diversity figures derived from one million T cells were judged to underestimate the true value.

Germline V gene sequence: CDR1 SEHNR, CDR2 FQNEAQ (reference sequence). CDR3 length: 16 residues. Trimming stripped 1 base from V and 2 bases from J, with 13 bases between. For the second PCR, which ran for about 6 to 11 cycles, a sample-barcoded 5' primer and a J-beta primer mix were used. TCRdb passed the 5' RACE reads through MiXCR, listing each CDR3 protein once. The data contain roughly 1,500,000 distinct CDR3 sequences, about 31% of them seen just once; the ten biggest clones take up roughly 10%. Sample: blood. The receptor was isolated from a woman in her thirties in good health. This sequence joins TRBV7-9 and TRBJ2-3; D may be TRBD1 (6 bases). CDR3 DNA sequence: TGTGCCAGCAGCTTAGTGTCAGGGGCTATCACAGATACGCAGTATTTT. This gives the protein CASSLVSGAITDTQYF.